What follows is one T cell receptor (beta chain) and its context. Its antigen is as yet unknown. Assay used: immunoSEQ multiplex PCR; TCRdb lists only in-frame clones, some missing. Of 37,000 or so clones listed, about 89% are singletons. This sample is drawn from a study of graft-versus-host responses after intestinal transplantation. Study summary: Multivisceral, liver-intestinal, or isolated intestinal grafts went to recipients. Every recipient underwent anti-thymocyte globulin induction, then tacrolimus and steroids for roughly 3 years.

The CDR3 is 13 residues long. The germline V and J ends were trimmed by 5 bases and 2 bases, with 9 bases remaining between them. CDR1 is MNHEY and CDR2 is SVGAGI in the germline V gene. Whole-study results and caveats: Present in recipient marrow, GvH clones included some that appeared first in ileum or blood. Within allografts, high graft-versus-host to host-versus-graft clonal ratios were seen among patients with graft-donor T cell macrochimerism.

The sample was PBMCs, taken approximately 320 days after intestinal transplant. This receptor was taken from a human patient who received an intestinal transplant, so some T cells may come from the graft donor. This chain links TRBV6-5 with TRBJ1-2, with a tentative D call TRBD1 (5 bases). The CDR3 DNA sequence: TGTGCCAGCAGTCCGCAGGGAAACTATGGCTACACCTTC. Translating it yields CASSPQGNYGYTF.